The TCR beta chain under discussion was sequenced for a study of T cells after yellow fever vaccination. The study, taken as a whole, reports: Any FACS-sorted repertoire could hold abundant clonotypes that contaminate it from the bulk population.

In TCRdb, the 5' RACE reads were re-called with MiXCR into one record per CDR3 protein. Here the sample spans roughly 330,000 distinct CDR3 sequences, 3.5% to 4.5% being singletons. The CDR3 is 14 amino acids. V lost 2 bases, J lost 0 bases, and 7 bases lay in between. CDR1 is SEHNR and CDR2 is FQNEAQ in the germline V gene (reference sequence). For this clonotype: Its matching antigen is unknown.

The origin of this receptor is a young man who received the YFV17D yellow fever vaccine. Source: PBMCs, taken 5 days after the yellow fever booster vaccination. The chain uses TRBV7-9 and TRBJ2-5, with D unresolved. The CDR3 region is CASSLLEHQETQYF. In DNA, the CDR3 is TGTGCCAGCAGCTTATTAGAACACCAAGAGACCCAGTACTTC.